The rows below give T cell receptor beta chains drawn from one sample of a study of blood T cell repertoires in COVID-19. Sequencing was performed with immunoSEQ multiplex PCR; in TCRdb, only in-frame clones are kept and a portion is missing. Among fewer than 350,000 clones listed, about 90% were seen once. Source material: peripheral blood. Receptors originate from a woman in her 30s with COVID-19, enrolled during active disease. CDR3s include the opening cysteine and the closing phenylalanine or tryptophan. D genes are given only for firm matches. Only part of the rows carry a size: once, few, many, or a class if the clone is expanded.

d_gene	j_gene	v_gene	abundance	CDR3nt	CDR3aa
NA	TRBJ2-3	TRBV5-1	NA	TGCGCCAGCCGACTAGACCCAATCACAGATACGCAGTATTTT	CASRLDPITDTQYF
NA	TRBJ1-6	TRBV5-6	NA	TGTGCCAGCAGGTGGGGGGGGACCCTCTCCTATAATTCACCCCTCCACTTT	CASRWGGTLSYNSPLHF
NA	TRBJ2-1	TRBV3-1/TRBV3-2	NA	TGTGCCAGCAGCCAAAGGGGTTCACACATACACAATGAGCAGTTCTTC	CASSQRGSHIHNEQFF
NA	TRBJ1-1	TRBV20-1	NA	TGCAGTGCTCAAGGGCGGACAGTAGCTTTCTTT	CSAQGRTVAFF
TRBD1	TRBJ2-7	TRBV11-2	NA	TGTGCCAGCAGTTGGACCGGGACAGACTACGAGCAGTACTTC	CASSWTGTDYEQYF
TRBD2	TRBJ2-2	TRBV3-1/TRBV3-2	NA	TGTGCCAGCAGCCAACGCGGGGGGGCGAACACCGGGGAGCTGTTTTTT	CASSQRGGANTGELFF
TRBD1	TRBJ1-5	TRBV12-3/TRBV12-4	NA	TGTGCCAGCAGTAAAAGACAGGGTCAGCCCCAGCATTTT	CASSKRQGQPQHF
TRBD2	TRBJ2-3	TRBV11-3	NA	TGTGCCAGCAGCTTAGGAATGGGGCGGGGGAGCACAGATACGCAGTATTTT	CASSLGMGRGSTDTQYF
TRBD1	TRBJ1-5	TRBV10-3	once	TGTGCCATCAGTTGCCGTACCCCCGGACAGGGGGAGCAGCCCCAGCATTTT	CAISCRTPGQGEQPQHF
NA	TRBJ1-6	TRBV3-1/TRBV3-2	NA	TGTGCCAGCAGCCAACGGAGCCGGGGTGGAAATTCACCCCTCCACTTT	CASSQRSRGGNSPLHF
NA	TRBJ1-2	TRBV6-5	NA	TGTGCCAGCAGTTACGCAGGGGCCTACTATGGCTACACCTTC	CASSYAGAYYGYTF
NA	TRBJ2-7	TRBV12-3/TRBV12-4	NA	TGTGCCAGCAGTCCTGGACAGTACGAGCAGTACTTC	CASSPGQYEQYF
NA	TRBJ1-1	TRBV2	NA	TGTGCCAGCAGTACCGGACAGTTTTGGGCTTTCTTT	CASSTGQFWAFF
NA	TRBJ1-3	TRBV6-5	NA	TGTGCCAGCACCAAGCGGCTGGATGGAAACACCATATATTTT	CASTKRLDGNTIYF
NA	TRBJ1-3	TRBV29-1	NA	TGCAGCGTCCAAAACAGGTTAAGTGGAAACACCATATATTTT	CSVQNRLSGNTIYF
TRBD1	TRBJ1-2	TRBV4-1	NA	TGCGCCAGCAGCCAAGAGAGTGGGCAGGGGGCTTTTGGCTACACCTTC	CASSQESGQGAFGYTF
NA	TRBJ1-4	TRBV11-2	many	TGTGCCAGCAGCCCTACTACCAGAACGGAAAAACTGTTTTTT	CASSPTTRTEKLFF
NA	TRBJ1-3	TRBV27	NA	TGTGCCAGCAGTATAAGGGGGGGCGGAAACACCATATATTTT	CASSIRGGGNTIYF
TRBD1	TRBJ1-1	TRBV6-4	NA	TGTGCCAGCAGGGGGCCACAGGGGGCTTACACTGAAGCTTTCTTT	CASRGPQGAYTEAFF
NA	TRBJ2-1	TRBV27	NA	TGTGCCAGCAGTTTTCAGGACAATGAGCAGTTCTTC	CASSFQDNEQFF
TRBD1	TRBJ1-1	TRBV3-1/TRBV3-2	NA	TGTGCCAGCAGCCGACAGGGGTTTGATGAAGCTTTCTTT	CASSRQGFDEAFF
NA	TRBJ2-1	TRBV4-1	NA	TGCGCCAGCAGCCAAGAATCCCGCGGCAATGAGCAGTTCTTC	CASSQESRGNEQFF
TRBD1	TRBJ2-1	TRBV28	NA	TGTGCCAGCAGGGGCTACTCCACAGGGGGGAGCTCCTACAATGAGCAGTTCTTC	CASRGYSTGGSSYNEQFF
NA	TRBJ2-3	TRBV21-1	NA	TGTGCCATACCGCTACTGACTAGCGGGAGAGATTTT	CAIPLLTSGRDF
NA	TRBJ1-2	TRBV18	NA	TGTGCCAGCTCACCAGAAACCCCGGGCTATGGCTACACCTTC	CASSPETPGYGYTF
NA	TRBJ2-6	TRBV6-5	NA	TGTGCCAGCGACACAGGTAACTCTGGGGCCAACGTCCTGACTTTC	CASDTGNSGANVLTF
TRBD2	TRBJ2-1	TRBV12-3/TRBV12-4	NA	TGTGCCAGCAGCACAATGGGGGGGGTAGAGCAGTTCTTC	CASSTMGGVEQFF
TRBD1	TRBJ2-2	TRBV27	NA	TGTGCCAGCAGTTGGGACAGGTACACCGGGGAGCTGTTTTTT	CASSWDRYTGELFF
NA	TRBJ2-3	TRBV6-2/TRBV6-3	NA	TGTGCCAGCAGTTACACGAGCCCAGATACGCAGTATTTT	CASSYTSPDTQYF
NA	TRBJ2-2	TRBV6-1	NA	TGTGCCAGCAGTGCCAGGCGGGGTGTCTCGGCCGGGGAGCTGTTTTTT	CASSARRGVSAGELFF
TRBD2	TRBJ2-5	TRBV28	NA	TGTGCCAGCAGTTTTCGGCTAGCGGGGCAAGAGACCCAGTACTTC	CASSFRLAGQETQYF
NA	TRBJ1-3	TRBV13	NA	TGTGCCAGCAGCCCCCTGACGGGTGCGGGTGGAAACACCATATATTTT	CASSPLTGAGGNTIYF
NA	TRBJ2-5	TRBV7-9	NA	TGTGCCAGCAGCACCACCGGTGAGACCCAGTACTTC	CASSTTGETQYF
NA	TRBJ2-3	TRBV21-1	NA	TGTGCCAGCAGCGTGGACAGGGGGCGTAATGATACGCAGTATTTT	CASSVDRGRNDTQYF
TRBD1	TRBJ1-1	TRBV7-9	NA	TGTGCCAGCAGCTCGGGACAGGGGATGAACACTGAAGCTTTCTTT	CASSSGQGMNTEAFF